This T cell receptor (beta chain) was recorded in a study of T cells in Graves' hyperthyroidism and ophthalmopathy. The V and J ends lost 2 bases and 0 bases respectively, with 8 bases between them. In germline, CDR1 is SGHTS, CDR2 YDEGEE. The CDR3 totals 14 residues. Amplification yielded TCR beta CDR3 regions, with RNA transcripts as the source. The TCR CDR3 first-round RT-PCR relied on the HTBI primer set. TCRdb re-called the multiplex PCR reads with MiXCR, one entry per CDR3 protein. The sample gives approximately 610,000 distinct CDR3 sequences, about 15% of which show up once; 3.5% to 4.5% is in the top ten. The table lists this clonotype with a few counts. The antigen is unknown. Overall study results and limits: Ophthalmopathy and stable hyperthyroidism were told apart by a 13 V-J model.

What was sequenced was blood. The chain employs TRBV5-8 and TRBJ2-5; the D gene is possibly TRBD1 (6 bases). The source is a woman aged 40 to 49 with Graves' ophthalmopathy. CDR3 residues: CASSFHRDQETQYF. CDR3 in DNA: TGTGCCAGCAGCTTTCACAGGGACCAAGAGACCCAGTACTTC. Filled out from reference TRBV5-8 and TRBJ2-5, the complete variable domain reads EAGVTQSPTHLIKTRGQQATLRCSPISGHTSVYWYQQALGLGLQFLLWYDEGEERNRGNFPPRFSGRQFPNYSSELNVNALELEDSALYLCASSFHRDQETQYFGPGTRLLVL.